These 28 T cell receptor beta chains came from one sample sequenced in a study of T cells in tumors after PD-1 blockade. Generated by immunoSEQ multiplex PCR, the TCRdb table keeps only in-frame clones and is missing some. This sample has approximately 15,000 clones, with nearly 85% found just once. The specimen was PBMCs, collected after anti-PD-1 treatment. These receptors were obtained from a human donor with basal cell carcinoma.

This clone has a single count. In nucleotides, the CDR3 is TGCGCCAGCAGGGGACAGGGGGAGACCCAGTACTTC. Translating gives CASRGQGETQYF. This sequence joins TRBV10-1 and TRBJ2-5, with 10 bases fitting TRBD1. V lost 6 bases, J lost 5 bases, and 0 bases stayed unmatched. The CDR3 totals 12 residues. Germline-derived CDR1 and CDR2 are WNHNN and SYGVQD (reference sequence).

This sequence joins TRBV4-1 and TRBJ2-1, with unresolved D. Germline loops: CDR1 MGHRA, CDR2 YSYEKL. This CDR3 contains 13 residues. V lost 4 bases and J lost 6, with 10 bases in between. In DNA, the CDR3 is TGCGCCAGCAGCCCACCATTGGGCAATGAGCAGTTCTTC. Encoded protein: CASSPPLGNEQFF.

This clone occurred a few times. The chain carries TRBV2 and TRBJ1-1, with D tentatively TRBD1 (6 bases). V was trimmed by 6 bases and J by 10 bases, leaving 27 bases between them. Germline CDR1 and CDR2: SNHLY and FYNNEI. CDR3 length equals 16 residues. The DNA of the CDR3 is TGTGCCAGCAGCAAAATGGACAGTGGGATGAGGTTTGTAGCTTTCTTT. This codes for CASSKMDSGMRFVAFF.

V is TRBV10-1 and J is TRBJ2-3; D is possibly TRBD1 (6 bases). This CDR3 contains 17 residues. Trimming stripped 2 bases from V and 0 bases from J, with 15 bases between. Germline CDR1 reads WNHNN; CDR2 reads SYGVQD (reference sequence). The DNA for the CDR3 is TGCGCCAGCAGTGAGAACCCCTTGGGACAAAGCACAGATACGCAGTATTTT. This translates into CASSENPLGQSTDTQYF.

The rearrangement uses TRBV27 and TRBJ2-5; D unresolved. Looked up from germline, CDR1 is MNHEY and CDR2 is SMNVEV (reference sequence). Trimming pared 5 bases from V and 3 bases from J, leaving 13 bases between. The CDR3 is 14 residues long. The CDR3 spells CASSLRLGKETQYF. CDR3 coding DNA: TGTGCCAGCAGTCTCCGTTTGGGGAAAGAGACCCAGTACTTC.

The chain recombines TRBV10-1 with TRBJ2-5; D might be TRBD1 (5 bases). CDR1 WNHNN and CDR2 SYGVQD come from the germline V gene (reference sequence). The CDR3 contains 13 residues. With 6 bases removed from V and 4 bases from J, the gap between germline ends came to 12 bases. CDR3 sequence (DNA): TGCGCCAGCAGGCAGGGATTGGGAGAGACCCAGTACTTC. It specifies CASRQGLGETQYF.

By sample fraction, this clone is medium-sized (0.01 to 0.1%). The V call is TRBV5-1, the J call TRBJ2-3; D call uncertain. CDR1 and CDR2 from the germline V gene are SGHRS and YFSETQ. CDR3 length: 11 amino acids. V lost 3 bases and J lost 5, with 4 bases in between. CDR3 sequence (DNA): TGCGCCAGCAGCTGGAAAGATACGCAGTATTTT. Encoded protein: CASSWKDTQYF.

The CDR3 nucleotides read TGTGCCAGCGGTGGGGTTACCGGGGAGCTGTTTTTT. It is translated as CASGGVTGELFF. The chain is built from TRBV10-3 and TRBJ2-2; D is uncertain. Germline V CDR1 and CDR2: ENHRY, SYGVKD. V lost 10 bases and J lost 5, with 11 bases in between. The CDR3 totals 12 residues.

The chain has TRBV29-1 and TRBJ1-1; D not certain. V lost 7 bases, J lost 3 bases, and 12 bases lay in between. The CDR3 extends over 12 amino acids. Germline V gene sequence: CDR1 SQVTM, CDR2 ANQGSEA. Here the CDR3 reads CSGAGRYTEAFF. DNA for the CDR3: TGCAGCGGGGCGGGTCGGTACACTGAAGCTTTCTTT.

V gene TRBV5-6 combines with J gene TRBJ2-5; D is ambiguous. The CDR3 is 14 amino acids. The V end lost 4 bases, the J end lost 4 bases, and 14 bases lay between the germline ends. Germline V CDR1 and CDR2: SGHDT, YYEEEE. The CDR3 nucleotides read TGTGCCAGCAGCCAGAGACCCCCGCCAGAGACCCAGTACTTC. Its translation: CASSQRPPPETQYF.

The chain combines TRBV19 with TRBJ2-3; 7 positions match TRBD2. This CDR3 is built from 14 residues. Germline CDR1 and CDR2: LNHDA and SQIVND (reference sequence). Losses at the gene ends were 4 bases for V and 4 bases for J; bases not matched to a gene: 5. The chain's CDR3 is CASSKLRGSDTQYF. In DNA, the CDR3 is TGTGCCAGTAGTAAGTTGCGGGGGTCAGATACGCAGTATTTT.

J is TRBJ1-1 and V is TRBV27; maybe TRBD1 (6 bases). Trimming stripped 2 bases from V and 6 bases from J, with 10 bases between. The CDR3 spans 13 residues. The V gene's germline CDR1 is MNHEY and CDR2 SMNVEV (reference sequence). The DNA for the CDR3 is TGTGCCAGCAGTTTAGAAGCAGGGGCTGAAGCTTTCTTT. Residues: CASSLEAGAEAFF.

The chain has TRBV18 and TRBJ2-4; 7 bases match TRBD1. V lost 3 bases and J lost 2; bases outside the gene matches: 4. The CDR3 length is 15 residues. The V gene's germline CDR1 is KGHSH and CDR2 LQKENI. The CDR3 protein is CASSPLTGSKNIQYF. CDR3 bases: TGTGCCAGCTCACCGCTGACAGGGTCCAAAAACATTCAGTACTTC.

In this sample, this clone turned up once. The chain uses TRBV5-1 and TRBJ2-1; TRBD2 agrees at 10 bases. J lost 10 bases, V lost 0 bases, and 13 bases had no gene match. There are 17 residues in the CDR3. Germline V gene lookup returns CDR1 SGHRS and CDR2 YFSETQ. CDR3 coding DNA: TGCGCCAGCAGCTTGGGGCTGGGGACTAGCGTAAAAGGAGAGCAGTTCTTC. Encoded protein: CASSLGLGTSVKGEQFF.

This chain joins TRBV5-1 and TRBJ1-5; a weak D match, TRBD1 (5 bases). The CDR3 totals 14 residues. The germline V gene encodes CDR1 SGHRS and CDR2 YFSETQ. V was clipped by 2 bases and J by 11 bases, with 17 bases between them. CDR3 region: CASSFDGGEWSQHF. The CDR3 DNA follows: TGCGCCAGCAGCTTCGACGGGGGAGAGTGGTCCCAGCATTTT.

The genes are TRBV27 and TRBJ1-1; 7 positions agree with TRBD1. V shed 8 bases and J 10 bases; nucleotides not matched to a gene: 16. The CDR3 is 14 amino acids. From germline, CDR1 is MNHEY and CDR2 SMNVEV (reference sequence). The CDR3 spells CASGGLGGVGRAFF. CDR3 nucleotide sequence: TGTGCCAGCGGGGGATTAGGGGGCGTAGGGAGAGCTTTCTTT.

The chain couples TRBV27 to TRBJ2-7, with 11 nucleotides matching TRBD1. The CDR3 consists of 16 residues. Germline lookup yields CDR1 MNHEY and CDR2 SMNVEV (reference sequence). V dropped 5 bases and J dropped 6; count of bases not matched to a gene: 12. The CDR3 loop is CASSPDRTGGWGEQYF. CDR3 nucleotide sequence: TGTGCCAGCAGTCCTGACAGGACAGGGGGCTGGGGCGAGCAGTACTTC.

V and J are TRBV30 and TRBJ1-2; D remains unclear. The V end was cut by 4 bases, the J end by 8 bases, with 11 bases between. Germline V gene lookup returns CDR1 GTSNPN and CDR2 SVGIG (reference sequence). The CDR3 is 11 amino acids. Here the CDR3 DNA reads TGTGCCTGGAATGGAGGGTCCGGCTACACCTTC. As protein: CAWNGGSGYTF.

In its sample, this clone was seen once. This chain joins TRBV30 and TRBJ1-6, with unresolved D. CDR1 and CDR2 from the germline V gene are GTSNPN and SVGIG (reference sequence). V was shortened by 5 bases and J by 5 bases, with 10 bases between the two germline ends. The CDR3 consists of 13 residues. CDR3 sequence reads: CAWDPGNNSPLHF. CDR3 DNA: TGTGCCTGGGACCCGGGGAATAATTCACCCCTCCACTTT.

The J gene is TRBJ2-5, the V gene TRBV19; the match to TRBD1 covers 8 bases. The CDR3 runs 14 residues. V gave up 1 base and J gave up 4 bases; unmatched junction bases: 2. The V gene's germline CDR1 is LNHDA and CDR2 SQIVND (reference sequence). The CDR3, as DNA: TGTGCCAGTAGTATAGGGCAGGGGGCAGAGACCCAGTACTTC. Amino acid sequence: CASSIGQGAETQYF.

CDR3 coding DNA: TGTGCCAGCAGCTTAGTCGGACAGGCCCACTCCTACGAGCAGTACTTC. It translates to CASSLVGQAHSYEQYF. This chain links TRBV5-6 with TRBJ2-7; 7 nucleotides agree with TRBD1. V lost 2 bases and J lost 0; bases outside the gene matches: 8. The CDR3 totals 16 residues. CDR1 is SGHDT and CDR2 is YYEEEE in the germline V gene.

The chain uses TRBV5-1 and TRBJ2-1, with D maybe TRBD1 (6 bases). The CDR3 consists of 12 residues. Germline CDR1 and CDR2: SGHRS and YFSETQ. With 3 bases removed from V and 6 bases from J, the gap between germline ends came to 7 bases. The CDR3, as DNA: TGCGCCAGCAGCTCACAGGGCAATGAGCAGTTCTTC. It encodes CASSSQGNEQFF.

The V gene is TRBV27, the J gene TRBJ2-6, with D perhaps matching TRBD1 or TRBD2 (5 bases each). The CDR3 is made up of 16 amino acids. Trimming removed 6 bases at V and 4 bases at J, with 16 bases between. Germline lookup yields CDR1 MNHEY and CDR2 SMNVEV (reference sequence). DNA of the CDR3: TGTGCCAGCAGCCTCATCCCGGGGCAGGGGGCCAACGTCCTGACTTTC. This sequence encodes CASSLIPGQGANVLTF. The variable domain in full, completed from reference TRBV27 and TRBJ2-6, reads EAQVTQNPRYLITVTGKKLTVTCSQNMNHEYMSWYRQDPGLGLRQIYYSMNVEVTDKGDVPEGYKVSRKEKRNFPLILESPSPNQTSLYFCASSLIPGQGANVLTFGAGSRLTVL.

The chain employs TRBV9 and TRBJ1-3; the D gene is possibly TRBD1 (6 bases). CDR1 is SGDLS, CDR2 YYNGEE, per germline. The V end lost 0 bases, the J end lost 0 bases, and 22 bases lay between the germline ends. The CDR3 covers 20 residues. This CDR3 reads CASSVGPLMGAQVSGNTIYF. The CDR3 nucleotides are TGTGCCAGCAGCGTAGGGCCCCTTATGGGGGCGCAGGTCTCTGGAAACACCATATATTTT.

The chain links TRBV6-5 to TRBJ2-1, with 7 positions matching TRBD2. The germline V gene has CDR1 MNHEY and CDR2 SVGAGI. The junction had 9 bases not matched to a gene; V was cut back by 0 bases and J by 7 bases. The CDR3 totals 16 residues. The DNA for the CDR3 is TGTGCCAGCAGTTACTCTGGAGGGAGGGGATGGAATGAGCAGTTCTTC. Translating it yields CASSYSGGRGWNEQFF.

CDR3 coding DNA: TGTGCCAGCAGCTTAGAGGCGGGAGGGAGGAATGAGCAGTTCTTC. This sequence encodes CASSLEAGGRNEQFF. The genes are TRBV7-8 and TRBJ2-1, with 9 bases fitting TRBD2. The J segment lost 7 bases and the V segment lost 1 base, leaving 5 bases of the junction unmatched. The CDR3 is 15 amino acids. Germline V gives CDR1 SGHVS, CDR2 FQNEAQ.

The V gene is TRBV6-6, the J gene TRBJ2-7; 12 positions match TRBD1. Germline V gene lookup returns CDR1 MNHNY and CDR2 SVGAGI (reference sequence). With V trimmed by 6 bases and J by 3 bases, 9 bases remained unmatched. This CDR3 is 16 amino acids long. In nucleotides, the CDR3 is TGTGCCAGCAGACAGTCCGGGACAGGGGGCGGCTACGAGCAGTACTTC. This translates into CASRQSGTGGGYEQYF.

The rearrangement joins TRBV28 to TRBJ1-2; possibly TRBD1 for D (5 bases). The germline V gene encodes CDR1 MDHEN and CDR2 SYDVKM. Trimming took 3 bases from V and 5 from J, leaving 13 bases between them. This CDR3 spans 14 amino acids. The CDR3, as DNA: TGTGCCAGCAGTTTTAGGGGATTTGGATATGGCTACACCTTC. Its protein is CASSFRGFGYGYTF.